This T cell receptor beta chain was observed in a study of T cells in Graves' hyperthyroidism and ophthalmopathy. RNA transcripts provided the source from which TCR beta CDR3 regions were amplified. An initial round of RT-PCR targeting the TCR CDR3 relied on the HTBI primer set. TCRdb re-derived calls from the multiplex PCR reads in MiXCR, one entry per CDR3 protein. The sample holds about 350,000 distinct CDR3 sequences; approximately 19% are singletons and the top ten take 3.5% to 4%. This clonotype has a count of ten or more. Clinical symptoms, serum thyroxine, TRAb, thyroid ultrasound and orbital computed tomography informed diagnoses. Germline V gene data show CDR1 as SGHVS and CDR2 as FNYEAQ. The trim removed 6 bases at V and 6 bases at J, leaving 9 bases unmatched. The CDR3 has 15 amino acids.

Sequencing was done on a sample of blood. V and J are TRBV7-6 and TRBJ2-3, with 10 nucleotides matching TRBD2. This clonotype was sampled from a woman aged 18-30 years with Graves' hyperthyroidism. The DNA for the CDR3 is TGTGCCAGCAGTCCGGAAATAGCGGGGGGCGATACGCAGTATTTT. Encoded protein: CASSPEIAGGDTQYF.